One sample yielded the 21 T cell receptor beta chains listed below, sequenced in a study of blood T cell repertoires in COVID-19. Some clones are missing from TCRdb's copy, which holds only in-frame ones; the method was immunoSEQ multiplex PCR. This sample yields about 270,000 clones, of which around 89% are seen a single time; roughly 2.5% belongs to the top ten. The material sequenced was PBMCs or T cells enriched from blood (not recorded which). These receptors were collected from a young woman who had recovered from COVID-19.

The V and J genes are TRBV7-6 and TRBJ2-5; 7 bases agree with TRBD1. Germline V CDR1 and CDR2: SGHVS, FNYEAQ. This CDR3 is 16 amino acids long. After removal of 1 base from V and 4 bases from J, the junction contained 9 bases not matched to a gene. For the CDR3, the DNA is TGTGCCAGCAGCTTAGAAAGACAGGGTCTCGCAGAGACCCAGTACTTC. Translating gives CASSLERQGLAETQYF.

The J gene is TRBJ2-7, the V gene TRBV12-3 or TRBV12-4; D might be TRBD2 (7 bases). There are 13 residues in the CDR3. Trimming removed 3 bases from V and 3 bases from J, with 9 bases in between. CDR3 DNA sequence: TGTGCCAGCAGTTTGGGGGGGCACTACGAGCAGTACTTC. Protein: CASSLGGHYEQYF.

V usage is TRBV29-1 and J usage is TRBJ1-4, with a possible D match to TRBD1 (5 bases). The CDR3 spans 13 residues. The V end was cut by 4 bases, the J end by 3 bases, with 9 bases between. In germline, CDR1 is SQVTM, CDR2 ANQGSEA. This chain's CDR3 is CSVGGTANEKLFF. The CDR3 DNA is TGCAGCGTTGGCGGGACCGCTAATGAAAAACTGTTTTTT. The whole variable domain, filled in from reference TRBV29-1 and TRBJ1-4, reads SAVISQKPSRDICQRGTSLTIQCQVDSQVTMMFWYRQQPGQSLTLIATANQGSEATYESGFVIDKFPISRPNLTFSTLTVSNMSPEDSSIYLCSVGGTANEKLFFGSGTQLSVL.

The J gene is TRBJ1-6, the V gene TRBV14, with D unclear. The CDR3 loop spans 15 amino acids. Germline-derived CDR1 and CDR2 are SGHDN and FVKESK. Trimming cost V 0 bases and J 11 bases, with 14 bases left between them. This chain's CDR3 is CASSQEVGLRPPLHF. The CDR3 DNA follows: TGTGCCAGCAGCCAAGAGGTGGGCCTTAGGCCACCCCTCCACTTT.

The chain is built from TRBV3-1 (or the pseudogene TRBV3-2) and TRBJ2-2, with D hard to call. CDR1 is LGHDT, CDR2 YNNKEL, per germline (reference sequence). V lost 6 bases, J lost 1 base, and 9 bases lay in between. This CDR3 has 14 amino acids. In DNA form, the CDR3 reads TGTGCCAGCAGGCGAGCTCAGAACACCGGGGAGCTGTTTTTT. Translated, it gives CASRRAQNTGELFF.

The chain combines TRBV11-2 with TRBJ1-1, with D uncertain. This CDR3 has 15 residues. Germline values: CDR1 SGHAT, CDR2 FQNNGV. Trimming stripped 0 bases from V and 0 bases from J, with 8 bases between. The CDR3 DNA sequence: TGTGCCAGCAGCTTAGAGGGAGCCATGAACACTGAAGCTTTCTTT. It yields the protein CASSLEGAMNTEAFF.

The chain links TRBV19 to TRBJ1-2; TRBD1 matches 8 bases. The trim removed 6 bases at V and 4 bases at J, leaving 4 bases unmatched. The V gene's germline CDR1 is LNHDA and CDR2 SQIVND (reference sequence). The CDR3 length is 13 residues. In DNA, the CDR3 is TGTGCCAGTAGATCGGGACAGGTCTATGGCTACACCTTC. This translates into CASRSGQVYGYTF.

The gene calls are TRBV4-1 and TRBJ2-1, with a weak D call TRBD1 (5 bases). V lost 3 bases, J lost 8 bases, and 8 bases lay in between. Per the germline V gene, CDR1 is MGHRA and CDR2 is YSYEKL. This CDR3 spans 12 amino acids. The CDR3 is CASSHQGYEQFF. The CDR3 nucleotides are TGCGCCAGCAGCCATCAGGGATATGAGCAGTTCTTC.

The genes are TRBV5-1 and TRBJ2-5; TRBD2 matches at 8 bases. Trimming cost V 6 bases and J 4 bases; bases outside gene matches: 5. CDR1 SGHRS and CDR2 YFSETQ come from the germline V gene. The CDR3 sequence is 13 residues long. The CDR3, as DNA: TGCGCCAGCAACCCGGGGGGGCCAGAGACCCAGTACTTC. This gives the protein CASNPGGPETQYF. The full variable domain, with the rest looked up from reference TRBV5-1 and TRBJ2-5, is KAGVTQTPRYLIKTRGQQVTLSCSPISGHRSVSWYQQTPGQGLQFLFEYFSETQRNKGNFPGRFSGRQFSNSRSEMNVSTLELGDSALYLCASNPGGPETQYFGPGTRLLVL.

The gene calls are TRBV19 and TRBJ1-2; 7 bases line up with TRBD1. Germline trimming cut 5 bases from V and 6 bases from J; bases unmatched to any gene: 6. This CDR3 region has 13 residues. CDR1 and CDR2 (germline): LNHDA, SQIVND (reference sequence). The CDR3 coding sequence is TGTGCCAGTAGTGGGGACAGTATCCATGGCTACACCTTC. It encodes CASSGDSIHGYTF.

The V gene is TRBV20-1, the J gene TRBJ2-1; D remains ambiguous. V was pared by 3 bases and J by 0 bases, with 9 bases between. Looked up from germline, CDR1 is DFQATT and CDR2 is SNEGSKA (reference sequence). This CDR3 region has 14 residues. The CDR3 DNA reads TGCAGTGCTAGTTCGCTGAGCTCCTACAATGAGCAGTTCTTC. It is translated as CSASSLSSYNEQFF.

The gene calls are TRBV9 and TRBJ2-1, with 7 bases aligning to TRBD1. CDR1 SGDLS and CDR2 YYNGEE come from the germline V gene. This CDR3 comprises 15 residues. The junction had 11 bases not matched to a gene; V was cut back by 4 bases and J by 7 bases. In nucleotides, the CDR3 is TGTGCCAGCAGCACCGACAGGGCCAAGGTGAATGAGCAGTTCTTC. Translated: CASSTDRAKVNEQFF.

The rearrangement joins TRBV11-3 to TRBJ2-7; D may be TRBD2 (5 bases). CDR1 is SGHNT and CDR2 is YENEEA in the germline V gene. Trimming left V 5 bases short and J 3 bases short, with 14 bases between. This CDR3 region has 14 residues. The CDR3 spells CASSPAGRLYEQYF. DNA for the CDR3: TGTGCCAGCAGCCCCGCGGGCCGACTCTACGAGCAGTACTTC.

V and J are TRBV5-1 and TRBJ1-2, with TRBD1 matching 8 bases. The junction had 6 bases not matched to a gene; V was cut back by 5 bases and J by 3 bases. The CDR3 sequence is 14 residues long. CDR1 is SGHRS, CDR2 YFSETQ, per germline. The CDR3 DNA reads TGCGCCAGCAGGCCAGGGGGCGCAGACTATGGCTACACCTTC. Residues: CASRPGGADYGYTF. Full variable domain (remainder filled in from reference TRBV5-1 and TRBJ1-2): KAGVTQTPRYLIKTRGQQVTLSCSPISGHRSVSWYQQTPGQGLQFLFEYFSETQRNKGNFPGRFSGRQFSNSRSEMNVSTLELGDSALYLCASRPGGADYGYTFGSGTRLTVV.

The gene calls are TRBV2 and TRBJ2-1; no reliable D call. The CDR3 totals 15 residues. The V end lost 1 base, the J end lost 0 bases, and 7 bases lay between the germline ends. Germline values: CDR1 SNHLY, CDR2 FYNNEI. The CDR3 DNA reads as TGTGCCAGCAGTGAAGAGGCTAGCTCCTACAATGAGCAGTTCTTC. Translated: CASSEEASSYNEQFF. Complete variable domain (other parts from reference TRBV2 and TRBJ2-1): EPEVTQTPSHQVTQMGQEVILRCVPISNHLYFYWYRQILGQKVEFLVSFYNNEISEKSEIFDDQFSVERPDGSNFTLKIRSTKLEDSAMYFCASSEEASSYNEQFFGPGTRLTVL.

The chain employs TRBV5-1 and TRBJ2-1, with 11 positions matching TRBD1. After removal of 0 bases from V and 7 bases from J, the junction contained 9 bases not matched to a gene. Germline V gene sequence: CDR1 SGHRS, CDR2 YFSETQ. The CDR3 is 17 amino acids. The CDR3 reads CASSLDRDRGKGNEQFF. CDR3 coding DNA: TGCGCCAGCAGCTTGGATCGGGACAGGGGGAAAGGGAATGAGCAGTTCTTC.

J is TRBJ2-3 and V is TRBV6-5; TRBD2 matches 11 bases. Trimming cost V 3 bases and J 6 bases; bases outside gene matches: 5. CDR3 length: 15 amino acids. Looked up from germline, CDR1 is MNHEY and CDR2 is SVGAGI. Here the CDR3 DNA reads TGTGCCAGCAGTTATACTAGCGGGGGATCGGATACGCAGTATTTT. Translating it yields CASSYTSGGSDTQYF.

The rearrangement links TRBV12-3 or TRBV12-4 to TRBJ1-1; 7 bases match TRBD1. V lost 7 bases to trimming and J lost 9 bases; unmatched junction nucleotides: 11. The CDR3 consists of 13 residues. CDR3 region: CASTYPDRAKAFF. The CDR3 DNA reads TGTGCCAGCACCTACCCAGACAGGGCAAAAGCTTTCTTT.

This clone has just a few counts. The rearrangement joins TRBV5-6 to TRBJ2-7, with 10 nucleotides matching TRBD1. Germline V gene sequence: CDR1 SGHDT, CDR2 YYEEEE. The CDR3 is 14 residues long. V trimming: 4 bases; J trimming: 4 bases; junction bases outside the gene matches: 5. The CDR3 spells CASSLAGQGYEQYF. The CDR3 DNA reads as TGTGCCAGCAGCCTCGCGGGACAGGGGTACGAGCAGTACTTC.

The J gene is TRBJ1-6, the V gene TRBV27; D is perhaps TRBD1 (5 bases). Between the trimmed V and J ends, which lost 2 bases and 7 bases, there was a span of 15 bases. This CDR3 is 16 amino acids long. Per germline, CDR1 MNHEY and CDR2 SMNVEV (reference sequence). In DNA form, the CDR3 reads TGTGCCAGCAGTTTAGGGGCAGTTAAAAGGAATTCACCCCTCCACTTT. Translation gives CASSLGAVKRNSPLHF.

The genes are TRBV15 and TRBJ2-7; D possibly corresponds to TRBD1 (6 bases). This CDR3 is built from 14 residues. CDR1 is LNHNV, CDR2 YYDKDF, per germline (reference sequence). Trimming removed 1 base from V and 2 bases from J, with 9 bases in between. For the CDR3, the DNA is TGTGCCACCAGCAGAGTGGACAGCGCCTACGAGCAGTACTTC. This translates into CATSRVDSAYEQYF.